This TCR beta chain was identified during a study of OX40 agonist ivuxolimab in advanced cancers. The V gene lost 4 bases and the J gene lost 7 bases, with 8 bases spanning the gap. The germline CDR1 and CDR2 sequences are SNHLY and FYNNEI. This CDR3 spans 13 amino acids. Using immunoSEQ multiplex PCR, the repertoire was profiled, and TCRdb retains in-frame clones only, with some absent. The sample lists about 41,000 clones, around 87% occurring once. This clonotype originated in an adult with an advanced solid tumor such as melanoma, head and neck, liver or kidney cancer. This chain connects TRBV2 to TRBJ1-6; tentatively, D is TRBD1 (5 bases). The sequenced sample was CD4+ or CD8+ T cells sorted from blood, obtained in a trial of the OX40 agonist ivuxolimab. CDR3 DNA sequence: TGTGCCAGCAGTGGGGACTCAAATTCACCCCTCCACTTT. This sequence encodes CASSGDSNSPLHF.